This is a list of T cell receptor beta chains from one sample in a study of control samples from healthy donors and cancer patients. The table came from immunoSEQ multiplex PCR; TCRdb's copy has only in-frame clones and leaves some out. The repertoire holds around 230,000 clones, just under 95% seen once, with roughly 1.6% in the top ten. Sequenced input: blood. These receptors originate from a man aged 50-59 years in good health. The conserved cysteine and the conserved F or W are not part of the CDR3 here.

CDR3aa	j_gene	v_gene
ASSLVRDYGYT	TRBJ1-2	TRBV11-2
ASSDRASGAWEQF	TRBJ2-1	TRBV6-1
ATSEGTANTEAF	TRBJ1-1	TRBV24-1
ASSLLAGATDTQY	TRBJ2-3	TRBV18
AISERALNTGELF	TRBJ2-2	TRBV10-3
ASSLRGWNTEAF	TRBJ1-1	TRBV7-8
ASSSYNEQF	TRBJ2-1	TRBV12-3/TRBV12-4
ASSLDRELF	TRBJ1-4	TRBV5-4
AWSAGVDQPQH	TRBJ1-5	TRBV30
ASSDRGRVTDTQY	TRBJ2-3	TRBV6-4
ASSIIKGHYGYT	TRBJ1-2	TRBV5-4
ASSSDTMGDEQF	TRBJ2-1	TRBV6-4
ASSYFGQGNQPQH	TRBJ1-5	TRBV6-2/TRBV6-3
ASSLSSGGETQY	TRBJ2-5	TRBV7-9
ASSLEAGTSPLH	TRBJ1-6	TRBV5-1
ASSPLRGPVNTEAF	TRBJ1-1	TRBV19
ASSLSGCRRHNEKLF	TRBJ1-4	TRBV27
ATSDRQVQETQY	TRBJ2-5	TRBV24-1
ASSVREGFRNTEAF	TRBJ1-1	TRBV2
ASSLDSSNQPQH	TRBJ1-5	TRBV18
ASSLEGARETQY	TRBJ2-5	TRBV11-2
ASSSQGQGFGTEAF	TRBJ1-1	TRBV18
ASSKGGGLRTLAGNSPLH	TRBJ1-6	TRBV18
ATSDPRGVWTQF	TRBJ2-1	TRBV24-1
ASSLLWAGGHPPELF	TRBJ2-2	TRBV7-9
ASSWGQGVAEAF	TRBJ1-1	TRBV5-1
ASTPSGGYNSPLH	TRBJ1-6	TRBV19
ASSLARGTEAF	TRBJ1-1	TRBV14
ASSNRVGSYNEQF	TRBJ2-1	TRBV11-3
ASSVESNQPQH	TRBJ1-5	TRBV6-4
ASSGAGTTEAF	TRBJ1-1	TRBV5-1
ASSFTGESGYT	TRBJ1-2	TRBV5-1
ASSQVPDSQPQH	TRBJ1-5	TRBV4-1
ATSDFREEGAF	TRBJ1-1	TRBV24-1
ASRGGREGQPQH	TRBJ1-5	TRBV19
ASGSAGARTDTQY	TRBJ2-3	TRBV12-5
SLSPRPF	TRBJ2-1	TRBV20-1